One and the same sample provided the 31 T cell receptor beta chains below, sequenced in a study of PD-L1 blockade in urothelial cancer. The method was immunoSEQ multiplex PCR; TCRdb's version includes in-frame clones alone and lacks a portion of them. Of tens of thousands of clones listed, around 80% were seen once; the top ten hold about 30%. Specimen: PBMCs, collected around atezolizumab (anti-PD-L1) treatment. Receptor source: a man between 60 and 70 years old with urothelial cancer.

The rearrangement joins TRBV7-9 to TRBJ2-7; perhaps TRBD2 as D (5 bases). V was clipped by 3 bases and J by 6 bases, with 12 bases between them. Germline CDR1 and CDR2: SEHNR and FQNEAQ (reference sequence). This CDR3 comprises 13 residues. The CDR3 loop reads CASSFEGAGEQYF. The CDR3 DNA reads as TGTGCCAGCAGCTTCGAGGGTGCGGGCGAGCAGTACTTC.

This clone was observed a single time. The chain has TRBV7-2 and TRBJ2-7; TRBD1 aligns across 9 bases. This CDR3 is 15 amino acids long. With 5 bases clipped from V and 4 bases from J, the junction kept 9 bases outside the gene matches. Germline CDR1 is SGHTA and CDR2 is FQGNSA. The CDR3, as DNA: TGTGCCAGCAGCACCTCGGGACAGGGTTATTACGAGCAGTACTTC. Residues: CASSTSGQGYYEQYF.

V is TRBV7-2 and J is TRBJ1-1; maybe TRBD1 (5 bases). Germline V gene lookup returns CDR1 SGHTA and CDR2 FQGNSA. The V and J ends lost 7 bases and 3 bases respectively, with 18 bases between them. The CDR3 has 15 amino acids. The CDR3 sequence: CASTRKWGGDTEAFF. CDR3 nucleotide sequence: TGTGCCAGCACCCGGAAATGGGGCGGGGACACTGAAGCTTTCTTT. Full variable domain (missing parts from reference TRBV7-2 and TRBJ1-1): GAGVSQSPSNKVTEKGKDVELRCDPISGHTALYWYRQSLGQGLEFLIYFQGNSAPDKSGLPSDRFSAERTGGSVSTLTIQRTQQEDSAVYLCASTRKWGGDTEAFFGQGTRLTVV.

This chain joins TRBV10-3 and TRBJ2-3; 9 bases are shared with TRBD2. The CDR3 is made up of 17 amino acids. V lost 2 bases to trimming and J lost 1 base; unmatched junction nucleotides: 7. Germline V CDR1 and CDR2: ENHRY, SYGVKD. The CDR3 here is CAISERVAGVGTDTQYF. DNA for the CDR3: TGTGCCATCAGTGAGAGAGTAGCGGGGGTCGGCACAGATACGCAGTATTTT.

The V call is TRBV19, the J call TRBJ1-5, with D unresolved. CDR1 is LNHDA and CDR2 is SQIVND in the germline V gene (reference sequence). Trimming removed 4 bases at V and 6 bases at J, with 13 bases between. The length of the CDR3 is 14 residues. DNA of the CDR3: TGTGCCAGTAGTACCCAGGCGGAGGGTCAGCCCCAGCATTTT. Encoded protein: CASSTQAEGQPQHF.

This sequence joins TRBV6-5 and TRBJ2-7; 9 positions agree with TRBD1. The CDR3 runs to 15 residues. Germline CDR1 reads MNHEY; CDR2 reads SVGAGI. Trimming at V came to 6 bases and at J to 3 bases, leaving 9 bases not matched to a gene. The CDR3 loop reads CASRPSGQGRYEQYF. The CDR3 coding sequence is TGTGCCAGCAGGCCTTCGGGACAGGGACGCTACGAGCAGTACTTC.

The chain uses TRBV7-9 and TRBJ1-1; D gene uncertain. V gave up 1 base and J gave up 2 bases, with 11 bases separating them. This CDR3 has 15 residues. In germline, CDR1 is SEHNR, CDR2 FQNEAQ (reference sequence). The DNA for the CDR3 is TGTGCCAGCAGCTTAGGTCGGGTAGGAAACACTGAAGCTTTCTTT. It encodes CASSLGRVGNTEAFF.

The V and J genes are TRBV18 and TRBJ1-5, with D tentatively TRBD1 (6 bases). This CDR3 comprises 15 residues. Per germline, CDR1 KGHSH and CDR2 LQKENI. The V gene lost 1 base and the J gene lost 4 bases, with 11 bases spanning the gap. For the CDR3, the DNA is TGTGCCAGCTCACCACAGGACAGAAGGAATCAGCCCCAGCATTTT. Translation gives CASSPQDRRNQPQHF. The variable domain in full, with the rest retrieved from reference TRBV18 and TRBJ1-5, is NAGVMQNPRHLVRRRGQEARLRCSPMKGHSHVYWYRQLPEEGLKFMVYLQKENIIDESGMPKERFSAEFPKEGPSILRIQQVVRGDSAAYFCASSPQDRRNQPQHFGDGTRLSIL.

This rearrangement joins TRBV19 to TRBJ2-3; 9 bases fit TRBD2. Germline V gene sequence: CDR1 LNHDA, CDR2 SQIVND (reference sequence). The CDR3 spans 15 residues. Losses at the gene ends were 4 bases for V and 2 bases for J; bases not matched to a gene: 4. CDR3 residues: CASSTGLAPTDTQYF. The CDR3 bases are TGTGCCAGTAGTACGGGACTAGCCCCCACAGATACGCAGTATTTT.

This clone was picked up one time. This chain joins TRBV19 and TRBJ1-3; no firm D call. In germline, CDR1 is LNHDA, CDR2 SQIVND (reference sequence). The V gene lost 3 bases and the J gene lost 1 base, with 7 bases spanning the gap. The CDR3 is 14 residues long. CDR3 sequence reads: CASSIQASGNTIYF. Written as DNA, the CDR3 is TGTGCCAGTAGTATCCAGGCGTCTGGAAACACCATATATTTT.

V gene TRBV28 combines with J gene TRBJ1-1; the match to TRBD1 covers 10 bases. V lost 7 bases to trimming and J lost 4 bases; unmatched junction nucleotides: 12. Germline V gene data show CDR1 as MDHEN and CDR2 as SYDVKM. This CDR3 comprises 16 residues. The DNA of the CDR3 is TGTGCCAGCACGGGACAGGGGACGGTCGTGGGCACTGAAGCTTTCTTT. Translating it yields CASTGQGTVVGTEAFF.

This clone was picked up one time. The rearrangement joins TRBV2 to TRBJ2-3; 9 bases agree with TRBD1. After removal of 6 bases from V and 1 base from J, the junction contained 2 bases not matched to a gene. Germline CDR1 and CDR2: SNHLY and FYNNEI. The CDR3 contains 14 residues. CDR3 sequence (DNA): TGTGCCAGCAGAAGGGACAGGGGCACAGATACGCAGTATTTT. Translation: CASRRDRGTDTQYF.

The chain has TRBV28 and TRBJ1-3; D is uncertain. Germline V gene sequence: CDR1 MDHEN, CDR2 SYDVKM. This CDR3 has 15 residues. Between the trimmed V and J ends, which lost 3 bases and 0 bases, there was a span of 9 bases. The chain's CDR3 is CASSFAHISGNTIYF. CDR3 nucleotides: TGTGCCAGCAGTTTTGCACACATCTCTGGAAACACCATATATTTT.

This clone has just one count. The V and J genes are TRBV7-2 and TRBJ1-5, with TRBD1 matching over 7 bases. Unmatched junction bases numbered 5, after V lost 4 bases and J lost 2 bases. Germline V CDR1 and CDR2: SGHTA, FQGNSA. The CDR3 is made up of 15 amino acids. The CDR3 here is CASSYQGERNQPQHF. The CDR3 DNA reads as TGTGCCAGCAGCTATCAGGGGGAGCGCAATCAGCCCCAGCATTTT.

Here the CDR3 DNA reads TGCGCCAGCAGCTTGGAGGCGGGGACTAACTATGGCTACACCTTC. Encoded protein: CASSLEAGTNYGYTF. V is TRBV5-1 and J is TRBJ1-2; D remains unclear. The CDR3 is 15 amino acids. The V gene's germline CDR1 is SGHRS and CDR2 YFSETQ. With 0 bases removed from V and 0 bases from J, the gap between germline ends came to 9 bases.

This chain uses TRBV18 with TRBJ1-4, with D possibly being TRBD1 (5 bases). V lost 4 bases, J lost 6 bases, and 12 bases lay in between. The V gene's germline CDR1 is KGHSH and CDR2 LQKENI. This CDR3 has 14 residues. The CDR3 nucleotides are TGTGCCAGCTCACTCGGAGGAGGGGATGAAAAACTGTTTTTT. Translation gives CASSLGGGDEKLFF.

This sequence joins TRBV6-1 and TRBJ1-1, with D possibly matching TRBD1 (6 bases). Germline CDR1 and CDR2: MNHNS and SASEGT. The CDR3 is made up of 13 amino acids. Trimming took off 3 bases at V and 6 bases at J, with 11 bases between the two ends. The DNA of the CDR3 is TGTGCCAGCAGTGAGTTAGGGGGGGCTGAAGCTTTCTTT. Translating gives CASSELGGAEAFF.

This chain connects TRBV7-8 to TRBJ2-2; 7 bases map to TRBD2. V trimming: 3 bases; J trimming: 2 bases; junction bases outside the gene matches: 6. This CDR3 is built from 16 residues. The germline CDR1 and CDR2 sequences are SGHVS and FQNEAQ. The CDR3 loop reads CASSLTQRGNTGELFF. CDR3 sequence (DNA): TGTGCCAGCAGCTTGACGCAGCGGGGTAACACCGGGGAGCTGTTTTTT.

This clone was picked up a small number of times. The CDR3 DNA reads TGTGCCAGCAGCTTAGGACAGGGGTACACAGATACGCAGTATTTT. The encoded protein is CASSLGQGYTDTQYF. This rearrangement joins TRBV5-6 to TRBJ2-3; the match to TRBD1 covers 9 bases. Trimming removed 2 bases from V and 2 bases from J; junction bases left unmatched: 3. The CDR3 contains 15 residues. Germline V gene data show CDR1 as SGHDT and CDR2 as YYEEEE.

The chain couples TRBV9 to TRBJ1-2; D is uncertain. The germline CDR1 and CDR2 sequences are SGDLS and YYNGEE. This CDR3 is 15 amino acids long. The V gene lost 4 bases and the J gene lost 7 bases, with 20 bases spanning the gap. DNA for the CDR3: TGTGCCAGCAGCCGGGATTCAGGTAGTTCCGCTGGCTACACCTTC. Amino acid sequence: CASSRDSGSSAGYTF.

The chain is built from TRBV6-6 and TRBJ2-1, with 10 bases fitting TRBD2. The CDR3 has 15 amino acids. CDR1 MNHNY and CDR2 SVGAGI come from the germline V gene (reference sequence). J gave up 5 bases and V 6 bases, and 7 bases lay outside the gene matches. In nucleotides, the CDR3 is TGTGCCAGCAGAGGGTATGGACTAGCGGACAATGAGCAGTTCTTC. Amino acid sequence: CASRGYGLADNEQFF.

This clone was detected only once. The same CDR3 also results from other DNA sequences found in this sample. The chain combines TRBV7-9 with TRBJ2-3, with 7 bases that match TRBD2. The CDR3 runs 14 residues. Unmatched junction bases numbered 3, after V lost 5 bases and J lost 1 base. CDR1 and CDR2 from the germline V gene are SEHNR and FQNEAQ (reference sequence). The CDR3 region is CASSKSGGTDTQYF. CDR3 DNA: TGTGCCAGCAGCAAAAGCGGGGGCACAGATACGCAGTATTTT. Together with reference TRBV7-9 and TRBJ2-3, the CDR3 gives the full variable domain: DTGVSQNPRHKITKRGQNVTFRCDPISEHNRLYWYRQTLGQGPEFLTYFQNEAQLEKSRLLSDRFSAERPKGSFSTLEIQRTEQGDSAMYLCASSKSGGTDTQYFGPGTRLTVL.

As for this clone: One junction end disagrees with the germline gene, perhaps due to a read error. The V call is TRBV7-7, the J call TRBJ2-3, with 9 bases lining up with TRBD1. Germline V lookup: CDR1 SSHAT, CDR2 FNYEAQ (reference sequence). The length of the CDR3 is 14 residues. In DNA form, the CDR3 reads TGTGCTAGCAGCCGGGACAGGGTAACAGATACGCAGTATTTT. Its protein is CASSRDRVTDTQYF.

The CDR3 DNA follows: TGTGCCAGCTCACCAGCGAGGTTTAGCACAGATACGCAGTATTTT. Translated, it gives CASSPARFSTDTQYF. The chain couples TRBV18 to TRBJ2-3, with D hard to call. The V end was cut by 2 bases, the J end by 0 bases, with 9 bases between. The CDR3 loop spans 15 amino acids. Germline V gene sequence: CDR1 KGHSH, CDR2 LQKENI.

The chain is built from TRBV5-6 and TRBJ2-5; 13 bases line up with TRBD2. The V segment lost 4 bases and the J segment 9 bases; nucleotides outside the gene matches: 9. Germline V gives CDR1 SGHDT, CDR2 YYEEEE. The CDR3 length is 15 residues. The CDR3 sequence is CASSPTSGRPISQYF. The CDR3 DNA is TGTGCCAGCAGCCCGACTAGCGGGAGGCCCATATCCCAGTACTTC.

The chain is built from TRBV5-1 and TRBJ2-3, with 11 bases aligning to TRBD2. The CDR3 is 16 amino acids. Unmatched junction bases numbered 11, after V lost 5 bases and J lost 6 bases. Germline V gene data show CDR1 as SGHRS and CDR2 as YFSETQ. CDR3 DNA sequence: TGCGCCAGCAGGGTGGGGCTAGCGGGAGGATCGGATACGCAGTATTTT. Residues: CASRVGLAGGSDTQYF. Combining the CDR3 with reference TRBV5-1 and TRBJ2-3 gives the whole variable domain KAGVTQTPRYLIKTRGQQVTLSCSPISGHRSVSWYQQTPGQGLQFLFEYFSETQRNKGNFPGRFSGRQFSNSRSEMNVSTLELGDSALYLCASRVGLAGGSDTQYFGPGTRLTVL.

The rearrangement links TRBV28 to TRBJ2-1; 8 nucleotides align to TRBD2. Looked up from germline, CDR1 is MDHEN and CDR2 is SYDVKM. V lost 7 bases, J lost 4 bases, and 12 bases stayed unmatched. The CDR3 consists of 16 residues. CDR3 amino acids: CASISPGGGQYNEQFF. DNA for the CDR3: TGTGCCAGCATTTCCCCTGGCGGGGGGCAATACAATGAGCAGTTCTTC.

The chain recombines TRBV5-1 with TRBJ1-1; 8 bases are a match to TRBD1. This CDR3 region has 16 residues. V was pared by 5 bases and J by 0 bases, with 9 bases of the junction left unmatched. The germline V gene has CDR1 SGHRS and CDR2 YFSETQ. CDR3 DNA: TGCGCCAGCAGAAGGGCAGGGGGCAAAATGAACACTGAAGCTTTCTTT. Protein: CASRRAGGKMNTEAFF.

J is TRBJ1-1 and V is TRBV4-2; 9 bases map to TRBD1. This CDR3 region has 16 residues. Germline trimming cut 3 bases from V and 5 bases from J; bases unmatched to any gene: 10. CDR1 is LGHNA, CDR2 YNFKEQ, per germline. This CDR3 reads CASSQRLQGAGTEAFF. The CDR3 DNA is TGTGCCAGCAGCCAGCGGCTACAGGGGGCTGGGACTGAAGCTTTCTTT.

V usage is TRBV6-5 and J usage is TRBJ2-7; D gene ambiguous. The CDR3 runs to 10 residues. Trimming removed 3 bases at V and 7 bases at J, with 4 bases between. Germline lookup yields CDR1 MNHEY and CDR2 SVGAGI. Here the CDR3 DNA reads TGTGCCAGCAGTTATCCTGAGCAGTACTTC. Protein: CASSYPEQYF.

This clone was found a few times. The V call is TRBV30, the J call TRBJ2-7; TRBD1 aligns across 8 bases. The CDR3 runs to 15 residues. Germline lookup yields CDR1 GTSNPN and CDR2 SVGIG (reference sequence). V trimming: 3 bases; J trimming: 5 bases; junction bases outside the gene matches: 12. The CDR3 nucleotides are TGTGCCTGGAGCACCGGACAGGGTGAACTCGACGAGCAGTACTTC. It codes for CAWSTGQGELDEQYF.